The source of this TCR beta chain is a study of blood T cell repertoires in COVID-19. The CDR3 has 12 residues. Germline values: CDR1 SGHKS, CDR2 YYEKEE (reference sequence). V shed 4 bases and J shed 6 bases, with 11 bases lying between them. Authors' data handling: Amplification from reference gene primers served as the basis for estimated nucleated cell counts. Assay: immunoSEQ multiplex PCR; the TCRdb copy retains only in-frame clones and omits some. That table supplies the V and J calls and clone size; D and trimming were determined from the DNA. The sample includes roughly 60,000 clones, approximately 86% seen only once; the top ten take 3.5%.

This rearrangement joins TRBV5-5 to TRBJ2-7; weak D call: TRBD1 (6 bases). The sequencing input was peripheral blood. This sequence was found in a man aged 50 or older with active COVID-19. CDR3 bases: TGTGCCAGCAGCCCACAGGGCGTCGAGCAGTACTTC. Encoded protein: CASSPQGVEQYF.